The T cell receptor beta chain under discussion was sequenced for a study of human T cells and chemical hapten exposure. This CDR3 region has 14 residues. CDR1 is MNHNY and CDR2 is SVGAGI in the germline V gene (reference sequence). The V and J ends lost 0 bases and 2 bases respectively, with 8 bases between them. Time point reported: patch test 2, 6 weeks after DPC sensitization. The sample's treatment: therapeutic diphenylcyclopropenone sensitization with weekly scalp DPC. TCRdb reanalysed the RACE reads using MiXCR and keeps one entry per CDR3 protein. The sample lists around 42,000 distinct CDR3 sequences, approximately 3.4% occurring once.

This TCR was recovered from a man between 40 and 49 years old with alopecia areata. Some clones in this sample may be carry-over from other donors' samples. The sample consisted of whole blood, taken in connection with sensitization to the hapten diphenylcyclopropenone (DPC). This rearrangement joins TRBV6-6 to TRBJ2-7, with D uncertain. The chain's CDR3 is CASSYSTETYEQYF. As DNA, the CDR3 is TGTGCCAGCAGTTACTCGACGGAAACCTACGAGCAGTACTTC.